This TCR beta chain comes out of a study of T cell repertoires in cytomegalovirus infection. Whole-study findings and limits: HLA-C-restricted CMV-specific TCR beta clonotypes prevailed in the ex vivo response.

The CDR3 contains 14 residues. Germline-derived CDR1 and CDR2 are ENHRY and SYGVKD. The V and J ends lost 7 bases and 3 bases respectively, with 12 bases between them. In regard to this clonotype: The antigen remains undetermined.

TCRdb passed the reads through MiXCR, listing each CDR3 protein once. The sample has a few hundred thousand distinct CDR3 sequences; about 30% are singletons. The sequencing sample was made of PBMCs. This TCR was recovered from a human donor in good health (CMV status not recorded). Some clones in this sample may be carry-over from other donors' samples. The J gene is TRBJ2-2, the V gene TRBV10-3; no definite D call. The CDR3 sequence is CAIKNRKDTGELFF. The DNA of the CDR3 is TGTGCCATCAAAAATAGGAAAGACACCGGGGAGCTGTTTTTT.